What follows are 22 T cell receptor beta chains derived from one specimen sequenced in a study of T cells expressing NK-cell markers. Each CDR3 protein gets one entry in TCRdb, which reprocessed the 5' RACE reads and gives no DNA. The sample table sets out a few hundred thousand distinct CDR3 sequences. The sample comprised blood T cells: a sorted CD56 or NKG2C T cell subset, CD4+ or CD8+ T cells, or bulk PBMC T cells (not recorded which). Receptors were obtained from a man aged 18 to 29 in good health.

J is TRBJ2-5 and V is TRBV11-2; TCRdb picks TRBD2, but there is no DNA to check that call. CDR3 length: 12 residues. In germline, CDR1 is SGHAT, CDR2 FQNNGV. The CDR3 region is CASGTPQETQYF. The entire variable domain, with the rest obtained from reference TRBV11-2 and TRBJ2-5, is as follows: EAGVAQSPRYKIIEKRQSVAFWCNPISGHATLYWYQQILGQGPKLLIQFQNNGVVDDSQLPKDRFSAERLKGVDSTLKIQPAKLEDSAVYLCASGTPQETQYFGPGTRLLVL.

This CDR3 reads CASSPMTGTSTDTQYF. The chain is built from TRBV14 and TRBJ2-3; TCRdb proposes TRBD1, but this gene call is untestable without DNA. The CDR3 length is 16 residues. In germline, CDR1 is SGHDN, CDR2 FVKESK.

The CDR3 sequence: CASSSGGTDSPLHF. The chain couples TRBV6-5 to TRBJ1-6; TCRdb designates TRBD1, a call that cannot be tested without DNA. The CDR3 is 14 residues long. The germline CDR1 and CDR2 sequences are MNHEY and SVGAGI.

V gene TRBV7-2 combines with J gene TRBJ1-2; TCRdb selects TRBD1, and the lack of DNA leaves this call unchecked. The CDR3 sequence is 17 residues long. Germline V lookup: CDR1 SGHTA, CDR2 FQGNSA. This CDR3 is CASSSSTGWSGVHGYTF.

The CDR3 spells CASSLGVGYEKLFF. This chain connects TRBV6-5 to TRBJ1-4. Germline values: CDR1 MNHEY, CDR2 SVGAGI. CDR3 length: 14 residues.

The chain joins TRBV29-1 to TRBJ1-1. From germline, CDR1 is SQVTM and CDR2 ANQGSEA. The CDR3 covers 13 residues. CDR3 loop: CSVANGRVTEAFF. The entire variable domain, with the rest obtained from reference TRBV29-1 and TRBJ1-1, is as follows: SAVISQKPSRDICQRGTSLTIQCQVDSQVTMMFWYRQQPGQSLTLIATANQGSEATYESGFVIDKFPISRPNLTFSTLTVSNMSPEDSSIYLCSVANGRVTEAFFGQGTRLTVV.

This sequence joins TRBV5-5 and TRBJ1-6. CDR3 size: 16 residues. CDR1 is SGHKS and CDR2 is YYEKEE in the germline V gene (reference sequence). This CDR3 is CASSLGRAAYNSPLHF.

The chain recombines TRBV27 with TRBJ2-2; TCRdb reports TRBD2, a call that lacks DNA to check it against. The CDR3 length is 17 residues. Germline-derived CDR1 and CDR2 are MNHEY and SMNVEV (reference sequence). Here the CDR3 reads CASSPMPGGADTGELFF.

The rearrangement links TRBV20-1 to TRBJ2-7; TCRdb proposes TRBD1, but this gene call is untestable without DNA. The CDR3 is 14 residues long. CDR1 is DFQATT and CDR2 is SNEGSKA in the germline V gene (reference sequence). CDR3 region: CSAREGQGAHEQYF.

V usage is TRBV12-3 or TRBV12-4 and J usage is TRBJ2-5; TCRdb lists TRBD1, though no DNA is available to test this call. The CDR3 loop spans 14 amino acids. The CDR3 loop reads CASSLQGARETQYF.

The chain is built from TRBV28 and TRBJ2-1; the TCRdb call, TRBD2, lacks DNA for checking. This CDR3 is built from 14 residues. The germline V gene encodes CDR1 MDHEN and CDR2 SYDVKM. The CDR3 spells CASRVLAGPNEQFF.

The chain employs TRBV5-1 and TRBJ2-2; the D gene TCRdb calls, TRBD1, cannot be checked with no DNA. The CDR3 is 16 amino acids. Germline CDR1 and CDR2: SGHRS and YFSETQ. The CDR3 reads CASSLEGGSNTGELFF.

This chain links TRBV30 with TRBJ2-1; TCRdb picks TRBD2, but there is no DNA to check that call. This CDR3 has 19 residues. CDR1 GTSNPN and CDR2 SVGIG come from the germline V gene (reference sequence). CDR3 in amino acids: CAWRTEGLAGARSYNEQFF.

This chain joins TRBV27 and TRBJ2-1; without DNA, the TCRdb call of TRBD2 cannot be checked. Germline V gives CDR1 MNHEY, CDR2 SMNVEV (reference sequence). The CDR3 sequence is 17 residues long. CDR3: CASSSTSLLAGDNEQFF.

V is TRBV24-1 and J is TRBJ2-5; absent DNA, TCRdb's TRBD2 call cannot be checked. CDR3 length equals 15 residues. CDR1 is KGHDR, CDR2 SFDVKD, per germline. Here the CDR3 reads CATSDFRGKRETQYF.

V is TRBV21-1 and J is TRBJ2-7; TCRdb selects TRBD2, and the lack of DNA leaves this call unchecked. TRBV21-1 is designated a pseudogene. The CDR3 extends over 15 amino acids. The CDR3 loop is CASSKELAGSYEQYF.

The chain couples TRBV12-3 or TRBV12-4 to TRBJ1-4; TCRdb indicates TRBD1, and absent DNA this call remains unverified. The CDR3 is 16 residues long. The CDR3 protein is CASSPRTGGRGEKLFF.

CDR3 loop: CAIALGESGRERSYNEQFF. V usage is TRBV10-3 and J usage is TRBJ2-1; the TRBD2 assignment by TCRdb is unverifiable without DNA. This CDR3 has 19 residues. CDR1 is ENHRY and CDR2 is SYGVKD in the germline V gene.

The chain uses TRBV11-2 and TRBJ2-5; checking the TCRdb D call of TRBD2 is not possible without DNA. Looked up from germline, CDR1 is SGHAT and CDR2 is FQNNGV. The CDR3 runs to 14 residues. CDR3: CASSSGGRRETQYF.

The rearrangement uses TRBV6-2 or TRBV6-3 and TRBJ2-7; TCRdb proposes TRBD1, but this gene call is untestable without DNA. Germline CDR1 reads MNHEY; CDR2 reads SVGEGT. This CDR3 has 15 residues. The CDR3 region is CASSYETGVSYEQYF.

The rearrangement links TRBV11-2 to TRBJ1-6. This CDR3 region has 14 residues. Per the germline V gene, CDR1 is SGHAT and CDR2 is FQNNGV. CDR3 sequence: CASSLSGSNSPLHF.

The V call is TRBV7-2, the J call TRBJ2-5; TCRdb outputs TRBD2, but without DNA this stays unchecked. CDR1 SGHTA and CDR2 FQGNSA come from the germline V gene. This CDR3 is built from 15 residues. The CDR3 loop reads CASSLAGFPRETQYF. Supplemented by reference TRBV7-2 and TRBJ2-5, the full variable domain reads GAGVSQSPSNKVTEKGKDVELRCDPISGHTALYWYRQSLGQGLEFLIYFQGNSAPDKSGLPSDRFSAERTGGSVSTLTIQRTQQEDSAVYLCASSLAGFPRETQYFGPGTRLLVL.